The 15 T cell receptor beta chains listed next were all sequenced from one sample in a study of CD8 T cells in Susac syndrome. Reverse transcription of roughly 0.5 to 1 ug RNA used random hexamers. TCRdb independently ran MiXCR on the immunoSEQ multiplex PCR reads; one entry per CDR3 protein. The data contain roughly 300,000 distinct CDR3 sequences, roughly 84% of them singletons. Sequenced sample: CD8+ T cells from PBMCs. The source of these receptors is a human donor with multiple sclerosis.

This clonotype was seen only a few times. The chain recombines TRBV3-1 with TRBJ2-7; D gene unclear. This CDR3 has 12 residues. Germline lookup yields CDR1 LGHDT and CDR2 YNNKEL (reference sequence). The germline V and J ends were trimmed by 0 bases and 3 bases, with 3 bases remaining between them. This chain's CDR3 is CASSQDLYEQYF. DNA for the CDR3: TGTGCCAGCAGCCAAGACCTCTACGAGCAGTACTTC.

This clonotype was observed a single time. As DNA, the CDR3 is TGTGCCTGGACGGGGGTACAGTCGTCCAATGAGCAGTTCTTC. Translating gives CAWTGVQSSNEQFF. The rearrangement links TRBV30 to TRBJ2-1, with D perhaps matching TRBD2 (6 bases). The CDR3 runs 14 residues. Trimming shortened V by 4 bases and J by 6 bases, and 16 bases separated the two germline ends. The germline V gene has CDR1 GTSNPN and CDR2 SVGIG (reference sequence).

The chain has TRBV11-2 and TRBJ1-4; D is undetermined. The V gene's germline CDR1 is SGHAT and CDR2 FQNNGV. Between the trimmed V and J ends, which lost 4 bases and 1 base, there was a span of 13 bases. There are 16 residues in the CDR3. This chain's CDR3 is CASSSYMDGTNEKLFF. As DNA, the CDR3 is TGTGCCAGCAGCTCTTATATGGATGGAACTAATGAAAAACTGTTTTTT.

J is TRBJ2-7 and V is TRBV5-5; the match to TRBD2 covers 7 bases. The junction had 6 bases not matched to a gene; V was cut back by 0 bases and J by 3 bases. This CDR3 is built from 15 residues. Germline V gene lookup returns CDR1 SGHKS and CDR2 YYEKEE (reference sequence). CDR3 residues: CASSLEGAGFYEQYF. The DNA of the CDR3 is TGTGCCAGCAGCTTGGAGGGAGCGGGGTTCTACGAGCAGTACTTC. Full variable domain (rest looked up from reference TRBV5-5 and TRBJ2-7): DAGVTQSPTHLIKTRGQQVTLRCSPISGHKSVSWYQQVLGQGPQFIFQYYEKEERGRGNFPDRFSARQFPNYSSELNVNALLLGDSALYLCASSLEGAGFYEQYFGPGTRLTVT.

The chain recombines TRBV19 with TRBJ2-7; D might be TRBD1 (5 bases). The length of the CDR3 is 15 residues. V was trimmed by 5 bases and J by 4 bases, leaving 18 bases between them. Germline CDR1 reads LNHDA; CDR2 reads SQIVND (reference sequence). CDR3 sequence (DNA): TGTGCCAGTAGTGATATGGCAGGGAAGACTTACGAGCAGTACTTC. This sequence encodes CASSDMAGKTYEQYF.

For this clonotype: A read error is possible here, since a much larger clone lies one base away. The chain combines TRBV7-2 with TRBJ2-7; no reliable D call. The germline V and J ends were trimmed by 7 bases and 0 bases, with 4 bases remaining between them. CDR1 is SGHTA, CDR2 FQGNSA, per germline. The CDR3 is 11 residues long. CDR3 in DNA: TGTGCCAGCATCTCCTCCTACGAGCAGTACTTC. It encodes CASISSYEQYF.

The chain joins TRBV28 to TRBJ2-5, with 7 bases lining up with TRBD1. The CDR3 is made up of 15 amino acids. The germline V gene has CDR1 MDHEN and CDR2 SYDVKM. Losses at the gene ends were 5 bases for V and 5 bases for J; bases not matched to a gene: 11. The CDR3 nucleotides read TGTGCCAGCAGTCACCGGGACAGTGCCCGGGAGACCCAGTACTTC. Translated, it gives CASSHRDSARETQYF.

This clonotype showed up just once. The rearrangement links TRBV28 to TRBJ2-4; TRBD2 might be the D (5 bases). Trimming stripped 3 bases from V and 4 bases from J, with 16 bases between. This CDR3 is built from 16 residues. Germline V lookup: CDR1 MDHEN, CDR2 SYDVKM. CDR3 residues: CASSLMYRGSKNIQYF. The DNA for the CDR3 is TGTGCCAGCAGTTTGATGTATAGAGGGTCTAAAAACATTCAGTACTTC.

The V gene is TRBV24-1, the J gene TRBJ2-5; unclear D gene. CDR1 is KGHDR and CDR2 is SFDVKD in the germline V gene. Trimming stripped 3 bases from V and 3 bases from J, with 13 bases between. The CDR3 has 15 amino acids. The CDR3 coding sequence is TGTGCCACCAGTGATGTGTTGTTATCCGAAGAGACCCAGTACTTC. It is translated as CATSDVLLSEETQYF.

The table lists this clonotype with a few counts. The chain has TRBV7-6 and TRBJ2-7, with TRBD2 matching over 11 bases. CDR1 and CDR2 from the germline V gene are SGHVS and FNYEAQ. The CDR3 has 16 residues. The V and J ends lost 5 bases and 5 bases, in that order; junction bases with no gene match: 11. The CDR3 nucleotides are TGTGCCAGCAGCCCCCGGACTAGCGGGCGCCCCCACGAGCAGTACTTC. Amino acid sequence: CASSPRTSGRPHEQYF.

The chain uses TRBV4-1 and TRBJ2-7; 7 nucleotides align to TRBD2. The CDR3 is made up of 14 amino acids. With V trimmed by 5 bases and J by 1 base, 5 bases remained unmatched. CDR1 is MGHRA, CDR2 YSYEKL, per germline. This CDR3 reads CASSGSGMSYEQYF. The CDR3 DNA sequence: TGCGCCAGCAGCGGAAGCGGGATGTCCTACGAGCAGTACTTC.

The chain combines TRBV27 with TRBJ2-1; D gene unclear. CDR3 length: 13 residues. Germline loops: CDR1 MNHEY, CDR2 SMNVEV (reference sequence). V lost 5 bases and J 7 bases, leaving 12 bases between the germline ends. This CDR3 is CASSVQGWNEQFF. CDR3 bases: TGTGCCAGCAGTGTGCAAGGATGGAATGAGCAGTTCTTC.

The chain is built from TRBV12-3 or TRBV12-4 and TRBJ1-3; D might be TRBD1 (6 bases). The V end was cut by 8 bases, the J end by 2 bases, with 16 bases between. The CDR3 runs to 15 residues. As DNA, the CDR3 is TGTGCCAGCTCCGGGGGAAGGACAGCTGGAAACACCATATATTTT. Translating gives CASSGGRTAGNTIYF.

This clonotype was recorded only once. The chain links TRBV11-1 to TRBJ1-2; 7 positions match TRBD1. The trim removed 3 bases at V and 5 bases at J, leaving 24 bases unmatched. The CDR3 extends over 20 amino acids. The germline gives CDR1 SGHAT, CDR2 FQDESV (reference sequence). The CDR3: CASSLPKEPIKGADSYGYTF. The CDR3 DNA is TGTGCCAGCAGCTTGCCTAAAGAGCCGATCAAGGGGGCTGACTCTTATGGCTACACCTTC.

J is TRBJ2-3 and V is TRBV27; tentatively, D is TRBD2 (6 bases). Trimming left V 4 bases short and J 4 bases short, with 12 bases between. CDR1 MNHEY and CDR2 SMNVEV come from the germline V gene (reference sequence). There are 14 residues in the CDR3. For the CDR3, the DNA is TGTGCCAGCAGTTCCGTTGGGAGGCCAGATACGCAGTATTTT. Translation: CASSSVGRPDTQYF.